Following are 18 T cell receptor beta chains from one sample sequenced in a study of lymphopenia after photon versus proton radiotherapy. Using immunoSEQ multiplex PCR, the repertoire was profiled, and TCRdb retains in-frame clones only, with some absent. The repertoire holds about 160,000 clones, with approximately 91% as singletons. The material sequenced was peripheral blood, taken from a patient treated with photon-based radiotherapy. These receptors were taken from a man aged 50 or older with gastric cancer.

Comments on this clone: Sequence at one end of the junction differs from germline and may be a read error. The V gene is TRBV5-4, the J gene TRBJ2-3, with D perhaps matching TRBD2 (6 bases). Germline CDR1 reads SGHNT; CDR2 reads YYREEE (reference sequence). The CDR3 has 11 residues. This chain's CDR3 is CASSYGTRQEF. The CDR3 DNA is TGTGCCAGCAGCTACGGGACTCGGCAGGAATTT.

The chain links TRBV6-1 to TRBJ2-7; TRBD1 aligns across 8 bases. The CDR3 is 13 amino acids. After removal of 6 bases from V and 2 bases from J, the junction contained 3 bases not matched to a gene. The germline gives CDR1 MNHNS, CDR2 SASEGT. CDR3 in DNA: TGTGCCAGCAGGGTCAGGGGGCCCTACGAGCAGTACTTC. It translates to CASRVRGPYEQYF.

This clone was counted a single time. The gene calls are TRBV7-3 and TRBJ2-1; maybe TRBD2 (6 bases). Germline V gene sequence: CDR1 SGHTA, CDR2 FQGTGA. V gave up 5 bases and J gave up 12 bases, with 20 bases separating them. The CDR3 totals 14 residues. CDR3 DNA sequence: TGTGCCAGCAGCGGCCGGGGGAAAGCCGATGTGCAGTTCTTC. Its protein is CASSGRGKADVQFF.

This chain connects TRBV30 to TRBJ2-7; no clear D gene. In germline, CDR1 is GTSNPN, CDR2 SVGIG (reference sequence). The CDR3 covers 11 residues. The V gene lost 4 bases and the J gene lost 1 base, with 5 bases spanning the gap. In DNA form, the CDR3 reads TGTGCCTGGACCACATCCTACGAGCAGTACTTC. Translated: CAWTTSYEQYF. The variable domain in full, completed from reference TRBV30 and TRBJ2-7, reads SQTIHQWPATLVQPVGSPLSLECTVEGTSNPNLYWYRQAAGRGLQLLFYSVGIGQISSEVPQNLSASRPQDRQFILSSKKLLLSDSGFYLCAWTTSYEQYFGPGTRLTVT.

V is TRBV5-4 and J is TRBJ1-1, with 7 bases lining up with TRBD1. Germline CDR1 reads SGHNT; CDR2 reads YYREEE (reference sequence). The CDR3 has 14 amino acids. V dropped 0 bases and J dropped 5; count of bases not matched to a gene: 4. In DNA form, the CDR3 reads TGTGCCAGCAGCTTGGAGACAGGGAGGACTGAAGCTTTCTTT. It is translated as CASSLETGRTEAFF.

The chain links TRBV5-6 to TRBJ2-3; no clear D. The CDR3 covers 15 residues. Germline-derived CDR1 and CDR2 are SGHDT and YYEEEE. V was cut by 5 bases and J by 3 bases, with 16 bases left in between. CDR3 sequence reads: CASRHGSGFTDTQYF. CDR3 nucleotide sequence: TGTGCCAGCAGACACGGCTCGGGTTTTACAGATACGCAGTATTTT. Together with reference TRBV5-6 and TRBJ2-3, the CDR3 gives the full variable domain: DAGVTQSPTHLIKTRGQQVTLRCSPKSGHDTVSWYQQALGQGPQFIFQYYEEEERQRGNFPDRFSGHQFPNYSSELNVNALLLGDSALYLCASRHGSGFTDTQYFGPGTRLTVL.

The chain links TRBV4-2 to TRBJ1-1; possible D gene TRBD1, 5 bases. The CDR3 sequence is 15 residues long. Germline V CDR1 and CDR2: LGHNA, YNFKEQ. V was trimmed by 1 base and J by 0 bases, leaving 9 bases between them. The CDR3 nucleotides are TGTGCCAGCAGCCAAGGGGGACTGATGAACACTGAAGCTTTCTTT. It codes for CASSQGGLMNTEAFF.

V is TRBV19 and J is TRBJ2-7; D remains ambiguous. The germline CDR1 and CDR2 sequences are LNHDA and SQIVND (reference sequence). V lost 6 bases and J lost 0, with 9 bases in between. This CDR3 has 13 residues. CDR3 DNA: TGTGCCAGTAGGCCGTCGGCCTCCTACGAGCAGTACTTC. Its protein product is CASRPSASYEQYF.

The rearrangement uses TRBV7-2 and TRBJ1-3, with a possible D match to TRBD1 (5 bases). V lost 5 bases, J lost 4 bases, and 12 bases lay in between. There are 14 residues in the CDR3. The V gene's germline CDR1 is SGHTA and CDR2 FQGNSA. Here the CDR3 reads CASSGTNKGNTIYF. The CDR3 DNA is TGTGCCAGCAGCGGGACTAACAAGGGAAACACCATATATTTT. The full variable domain, in which reference TRBV7-2 and TRBJ1-3 provide the parts outside the CDR3, is GAGVSQSPSNKVTEKGKDVELRCDPISGHTALYWYRQSLGQGLEFLIYFQGNSAPDKSGLPSDRFSAERTGGSVSTLTIQRTQQEDSAVYLCASSGTNKGNTIYFGEGSWLTVV.

The chain employs TRBV19 and TRBJ2-1; 7 bases agree with TRBD1. CDR3 size: 17 residues. Germline lookup yields CDR1 LNHDA and CDR2 SQIVND (reference sequence). Trimming removed 4 bases from V and 8 bases from J; junction bases left unmatched: 17. CDR3 sequence: CASSKGTGQYPWDEQFF. The CDR3 region has the DNA TGTGCCAGTAGTAAGGGGACGGGACAGTACCCCTGGGATGAGCAGTTCTTC.

This chain links TRBV23-1 with TRBJ1-1; the match to TRBD1 covers 9 bases. TRBV23-1 is sorted into the ORF group, with uncertain function. The J segment lost 11 bases and the V segment lost 1 base, leaving 5 bases of the junction unmatched. The CDR3 has 13 residues. The CDR3 region has the DNA TGCGCCAGCAGTCAATTTCACAGGGGGCATGCTTTCTTT. Amino acids: CASSQFHRGHAFF.

This chain joins TRBV27 and TRBJ2-3; 7 bases line up with TRBD2. J lost 4 bases, V lost 6 bases, and 7 bases had no gene match. The CDR3 contains 14 residues. Per the germline V gene, CDR1 is MNHEY and CDR2 is SMNVEV (reference sequence). For the CDR3, the DNA is TGTGCCAGCAGGGTGGCGGGAGCCGCAGATACGCAGTATTTT. Translation: CASRVAGAADTQYF.

The V and J genes are TRBV18 and TRBJ1-4; no firm D call. Germline V gene data show CDR1 as KGHSH and CDR2 as LQKENI. With 1 base removed from V and 1 base from J, the gap between germline ends came to 4 bases. This CDR3 is built from 14 residues. CDR3 DNA sequence: TGTGCCAGCTCACCACAGGGAACTAATGAAAAACTGTTTTTT. Translating gives CASSPQGTNEKLFF.

V and J are TRBV21-1 and TRBJ2-7; TRBD2 is taken as the D call from the table, unchecked against the DNA. TRBV21-1 is described as a pseudogene. This CDR3 is 15 amino acids long. The CDR3: CASSIRRISRYEQYF. The CDR3 DNA reads TGTGCCAGCAGCATTAGGAGAATCTCCCGCTACGAGCAGTACTTC.

J is TRBJ1-1 and V is TRBV6-1; the match to TRBD1 covers 7 bases. CDR3 length equals 9 residues. Germline CDR1 reads MNHNS; CDR2 reads SASEGT. Germline trimming cut 9 bases from V and 11 bases from J; bases unmatched to any gene: 3. Written as DNA, the CDR3 is TGTGCCAGTGGGACAGCGGCTTTCTTT. It is translated as CASGTAAFF.

With regard to this clone: This specimen includes other DNA sequences encoding the same CDR3. The J gene is TRBJ2-5, the V gene TRBV18; a possible D gene is TRBD2 (5 bases). The CDR3 is made up of 14 amino acids. Germline CDR1 KGHSH, CDR2 LQKENI. Deletions cut 0 bases from V and 2 bases from J, with 7 bases between. CDR3 residues: CASSPPSGQETQYF. The CDR3 DNA is TGTGCCAGCTCACCACCTTCGGGACAAGAGACCCAGTACTTC.

V gene TRBV6-6 combines with J gene TRBJ2-7; D uncertain. The CDR3 covers 12 residues. The V gene's germline CDR1 is MNHNY and CDR2 SVGAGI (reference sequence). Trimming took 0 bases from V and 6 from J, leaving 6 bases between them. The CDR3 DNA reads as TGTGCCAGCAGTTACTCAATGGCCGAGCAGTACTTC. Translated, it gives CASSYSMAEQYF.

The chain joins TRBV11-2 to TRBJ2-1, with 8 bases fitting TRBD1. The junction had 1 base not matched to a gene; V was cut back by 5 bases and J by 7 bases. The germline gives CDR1 SGHAT, CDR2 FQNNGV. This CDR3 has 12 amino acids. CDR3 loop: CASSRDRNEQFF. The CDR3 DNA is TGTGCCAGCAGCCGGGACAGGAATGAGCAGTTCTTC.